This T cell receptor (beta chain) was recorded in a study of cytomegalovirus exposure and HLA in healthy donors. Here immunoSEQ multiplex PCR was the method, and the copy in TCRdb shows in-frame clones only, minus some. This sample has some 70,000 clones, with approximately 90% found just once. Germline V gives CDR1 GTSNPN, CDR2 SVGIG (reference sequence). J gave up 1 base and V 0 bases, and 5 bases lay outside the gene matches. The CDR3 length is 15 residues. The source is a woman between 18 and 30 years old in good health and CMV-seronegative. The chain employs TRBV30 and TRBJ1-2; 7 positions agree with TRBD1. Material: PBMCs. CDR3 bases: TGTGCCTGGAGTGTACGATCAGGGGGTAACTATGGCTACACCTTC. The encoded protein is CAWSVRSGGNYGYTF.